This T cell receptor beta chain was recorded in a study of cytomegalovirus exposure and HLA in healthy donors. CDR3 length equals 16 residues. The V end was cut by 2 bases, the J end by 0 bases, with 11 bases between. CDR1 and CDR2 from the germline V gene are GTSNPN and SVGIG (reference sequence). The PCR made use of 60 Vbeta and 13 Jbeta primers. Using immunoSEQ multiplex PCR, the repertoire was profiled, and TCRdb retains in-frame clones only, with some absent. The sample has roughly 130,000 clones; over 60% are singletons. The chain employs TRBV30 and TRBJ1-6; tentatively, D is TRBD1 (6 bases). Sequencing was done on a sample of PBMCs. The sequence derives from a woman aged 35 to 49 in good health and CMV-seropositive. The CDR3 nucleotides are TGTGCCTGGAGTCCTAAGGACAGCTCCTATAATTCACCCCTCCACTTT. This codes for CAWSPKDSSYNSPLHF.